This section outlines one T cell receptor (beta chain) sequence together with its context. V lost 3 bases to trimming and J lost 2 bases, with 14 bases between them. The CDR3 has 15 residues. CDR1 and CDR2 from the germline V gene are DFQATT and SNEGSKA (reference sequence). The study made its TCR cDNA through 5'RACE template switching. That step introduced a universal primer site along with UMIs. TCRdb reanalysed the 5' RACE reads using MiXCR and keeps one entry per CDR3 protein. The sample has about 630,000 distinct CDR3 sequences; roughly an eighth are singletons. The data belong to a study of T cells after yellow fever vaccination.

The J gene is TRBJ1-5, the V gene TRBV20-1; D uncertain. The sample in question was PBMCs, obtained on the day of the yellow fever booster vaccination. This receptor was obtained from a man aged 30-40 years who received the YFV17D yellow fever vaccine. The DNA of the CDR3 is TGCAGTGCTAGCACCCCAGGAAAAGGCAATCAGCCCCAGCATTTT. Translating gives CSASTPGKGNQPQHF.